What follows is one T cell receptor beta chain and its context. What it binds is unknown. The entry originates in a study of shared clonotypes between healthy human individuals. General observations from the study: Clonotypes not shared had lower generation probabilities than those common to all four donors. Blood was the sole source, and tissue repertoires probably differ.

Donors comprised healthy HIV-negative adults lacking recent acute infections or vaccinations. Produced via immunoSEQ multiplex PCR; TCRdb's table is partial and in-frame only. Here the sample spans roughly 380,000 clones, about 96% being singletons. Germline values: CDR1 PRHDT, CDR2 FYEKMQ (reference sequence). V lost 1 base and J lost 2, with 9 bases in between. The CDR3 sequence is 14 residues long. The sequence was obtained from a man aged 30 to 45 in good health. The chain couples TRBV13 to TRBJ2-7; D uncertain. Sequenced input: memory CD8+ T cells sorted from blood. Stated subset: CD45RO+ cells pooled with CCR7-negative TemRA cells. CDR3 region: CASSLALTAYEQYF. The CDR3 region has the DNA TGTGCCAGCAGCTTAGCGCTAACGGCCTACGAGCAGTACTTC. Together with reference TRBV13 and TRBJ2-7, the CDR3 gives the full variable domain: AAGVIQSPRHLIKEKRETATLKCYPIPRHDTVYWYQQGPGQDPQFLISFYEKMQSDKGSIPDRFSAQQFSDYHSELNMSSLELGDSALYFCASSLALTAYEQYFGPGTRLTVT.